The source of this T cell receptor beta chain is a study of blood T cell repertoires in COVID-19. Study summary: From T cells, B-cell-depleted T cells, or PBMCs came the material, which was cDNA or gDNA.

Produced via immunoSEQ multiplex PCR; TCRdb's table is partial and in-frame only. The repertoire holds 130,000 to 150,000 clones, with approximately 73% as singletons. This clone was counted a single time. The CDR3 has 15 residues. The germline CDR1 and CDR2 sequences are LGHNT and FRNRAP. The V segment lost 9 bases and the J segment 2 bases; nucleotides outside the gene matches: 12. The clonotype originates from a man between 60 and 70 years old with acute or convalescent COVID-19. V gene TRBV12-5 combines with J gene TRBJ2-7; TRBD1 matches 8 bases. Material for sequencing was peripheral blood. The CDR3 region has the DNA TGTGCTAGCTGTTCTCTCGGACAGGGCACCTACGAGCAGTACTTC. Protein product: CASCSLGQGTYEQYF. Together with reference TRBV12-5 and TRBJ2-7, the CDR3 gives the full variable domain: DARVTQTPRHKVTEMGQEVTMRCQPILGHNTVFWYRQTMMQGLELLAYFRNRAPLDDSGMPKDRFSAEMPDATLATLKIQPSEPRDSAVYFCASCSLGQGTYEQYFGPGTRLTVT.